Shown below are 2 T cell receptor beta chains from a single sample sequenced in a study of T cells after posttransplantation cyclophosphamide. TCRdb's table, derived via immunoSEQ multiplex PCR, lists solely in-frame clones and lacks some. The sample counts around 3,200 clones, none seen once; the ten largest own less than 15%. Cyclophosphamide on days +3 and +4 followed busulfan-fludarabine conditioning and a marrow graft. The starting material was PBMCs, obtained after allogeneic stem cell transplant with posttransplant cyclophosphamide. The source of these receptors is a female patient between 60 and 69 years old who received an allogeneic stem cell transplant from a related donor and was CMV-positive. Some T cells may arise from the graft donor.

This clone has at least ten counts. The rearrangement joins TRBV7-3 to TRBJ2-7; D uncertain. The germline V gene encodes CDR1 SGHTA and CDR2 FQGTGA. Trimming pared 4 bases from V and 9 bases from J, leaving 16 bases between. This CDR3 region has 13 residues. CDR3 sequence reads: CASSSDTGTLQYF. The DNA for the CDR3 is TGTGCCAGCAGCTCCGACACTGGTACTTTGCAGTACTTC.

The CDR3 DNA sequence: TGCAGTGCGGCAGACACTGAAGCTTTCTTT. Translation: CSAADTEAFF. The chain is built from TRBV20-1 and TRBJ1-1; unclear D gene. Germline values: CDR1 DFQATT, CDR2 SNEGSKA (reference sequence). The CDR3 contains 10 residues. The germline V and J ends were trimmed by 6 bases and 3 bases, with 5 bases remaining between them.